The 28 T cell receptor beta chains reported below all come from one sample, sequenced in a study of human T cells and chemical hapten exposure. As for time point: patch test 1, 2 weeks after DPC sensitization. The treatment: therapeutic diphenylcyclopropenone sensitization with weekly scalp DPC. One entry per CDR3 protein results from TCRdb running MiXCR on the RACE reads. The table records 180,000 or so distinct CDR3 sequences, about 14% of them present only once. Material: whole blood, obtained in connection with sensitization to the hapten diphenylcyclopropenone (DPC). The receptors here all came from a woman aged 25 to 39 with alopecia areata. Some clones in this sample may be carry-over from other donors' samples.

The table lists this clonotype with many counts. The V gene is TRBV29-1, the J gene TRBJ1-1, with D maybe TRBD1 (5 bases). The V gene lost 6 bases and the J gene lost 3 bases, with 11 bases spanning the gap. This CDR3 has 12 amino acids. Germline V gene lookup returns CDR1 SQVTM and CDR2 ANQGSEA. The CDR3: CSVAPRDTEAFF. CDR3 in DNA: TGCAGCGTGGCCCCCAGGGACACTGAAGCTTTCTTT.

This chain connects TRBV6-2 or TRBV6-3 to TRBJ2-7; D may be TRBD1 or TRBD2 (5 bases each). The V gene's germline CDR1 is MNHEY and CDR2 SVGEGT. This CDR3 is 14 amino acids long. V dropped 2 bases and J dropped 5 bases, with 13 bases sitting between them. In DNA, the CDR3 is TGTGCCAGCAGTTACGGGGCAGGGAGCGACGAGCAGTACTTC. It encodes CASSYGAGSDEQYF.

This clonotype was counted between two and nine times. The V call is TRBV25-1, the J call TRBJ2-7, with TRBD1 matching over 7 bases. Germline-derived CDR1 and CDR2 are MGHDK and SYGVNS. J was trimmed by 6 bases and V by 6 bases; bases with no gene match: 14. The CDR3 consists of 15 residues. The CDR3 nucleotides are TGTGCCAGCAGCGGAACGACAGGGAACTGGGTCGAGCAGTACTTC. Translation gives CASSGTTGNWVEQYF.

This clonotype has a handful of counts. The chain has TRBV29-1 and TRBJ1-2, with 8 bases matching TRBD1. CDR1 and CDR2 from the germline V gene are SQVTM and ANQGSEA. V lost 6 bases to trimming and J lost 13 bases; unmatched junction nucleotides: 16. The CDR3 contains 13 residues. CDR3 residues: CSVAPGQAINRTF. The CDR3 region has the DNA TGCAGCGTCGCACCGGGACAGGCCATAAATCGCACCTTC. Supplemented by reference TRBV29-1 and TRBJ1-2, the full variable domain reads SAVISQKPSRDICQRGTSLTIQCQVDSQVTMMFWYRQQPGQSLTLIATANQGSEATYESGFVIDKFPISRPNLTFSTLTVSNMSPEDSSIYLCSVAPGQAINRTFGSGTRLTVV.

This clonotype appeared a few times. This chain connects TRBV5-4 to TRBJ1-6; D unclear. The V end lost 0 bases, the J end lost 1 base, and 5 bases lay between the germline ends. This CDR3 comprises 15 residues. Germline V CDR1 and CDR2: SGHNT, YYREEE (reference sequence). This chain's CDR3 is CASSLGASYNSPLHF. The CDR3 nucleotides read TGTGCCAGCAGCTTGGGCGCTTCCTATAATTCACCCCTCCACTTT.

V and J are TRBV6-5 and TRBJ1-5; tentatively, D is TRBD1 (5 bases). The germline CDR1 and CDR2 sequences are MNHEY and SVGAGI. CDR3 length: 16 residues. The V end was cut by 0 bases, the J end by 5 bases, with 14 bases between. DNA of the CDR3: TGTGCCAGCAGTTACTCGGCTGAAGGGGCGGATCAGCCCCAGCATTTT. Translating it yields CASSYSAEGADQPQHF.

This clonotype was seen more than once but under ten times. The J gene is TRBJ1-1, the V gene TRBV20-1, with D possibly matching TRBD1 (6 bases). The CDR3 covers 12 residues. V was shortened by 5 bases and J by 1 base, with 8 bases between the two germline ends. Germline loops: CDR1 DFQATT, CDR2 SNEGSKA (reference sequence). The CDR3 spells CSALGQNTEAFF. The CDR3 DNA follows: TGCAGTGCTTTGGGACAGAACACTGAAGCTTTCTTT.

This rearrangement joins TRBV6-2 or TRBV6-3 to TRBJ2-1, with D possibly matching TRBD1 (5 bases). Germline V CDR1 and CDR2: MNHEY, SVGEGT. Between the trimmed V and J ends, which lost 6 bases and 4 bases, there was a span of 13 bases. This CDR3 contains 14 residues. CDR3 residues: CASRRLGVYNEQFF. The CDR3 region has the DNA TGTGCCAGCAGACGCCTAGGGGTGTACAATGAGCAGTTCTTC.

This clonotype has only a few counts. The chain recombines TRBV18 with TRBJ1-5, with D unresolved. Between the trimmed V and J ends, which lost 1 base and 0 bases, there was a span of 4 bases. Germline V gene sequence: CDR1 KGHSH, CDR2 LQKENI. The CDR3 loop spans 14 amino acids. The CDR3 loop reads CASSPRISNQPQHF. The CDR3 DNA follows: TGTGCCAGCTCACCACGGATTAGCAATCAGCCCCAGCATTTT.

Notes on this clonotype: The germline gene is not matched at one end of the junction; a read error may be the cause. The chain joins TRBV7-9 to TRBJ2-5, with 10 bases fitting TRBD2. This CDR3 region has 15 residues. Germline V CDR1 and CDR2: SEHNR, FQNEAQ (reference sequence). CDR3 protein: CTSRDGTSEQETQYF. DNA for the CDR3: TGTACCAGCAGGGATGGGACTAGCGAACAAGAGACCCAGTACTTC.

The J gene is TRBJ2-3, the V gene TRBV2; 7 bases fit TRBD1. Per germline, CDR1 SNHLY and CDR2 FYNNEI. V shed 6 bases and J 0 bases; nucleotides not matched to a gene: 3. The CDR3 length is 14 residues. CDR3 bases: TGTGCCAGCAGGTGGGACAGCAGCACAGATACGCAGTATTTT. Its protein is CASRWDSSTDTQYF.

This clonotype was recorded at least ten times. In DNA, the CDR3 is TGTGCCAGCAGCTCGCCCACAGATACGCAGTATTTT. As protein: CASSSPTDTQYF. The chain links TRBV5-4 to TRBJ2-3; D call uncertain. The CDR3 length is 12 residues. Between the trimmed V and J ends, which lost 3 bases and 2 bases, there was a span of 4 bases. CDR1 SGHNT and CDR2 YYREEE come from the germline V gene (reference sequence). Together with reference TRBV5-4 and TRBJ2-3, the CDR3 gives the full variable domain: ETGVTQSPTHLIKTRGQQVTLRCSSQSGHNTVSWYQQALGQGPQFIFQYYREEENGRGNFPPRFSGLQFPNYSSELNVNALELDDSALYLCASSSPTDTQYFGPGTRLTVL.

The J gene is TRBJ1-1, the V gene TRBV12-3 or TRBV12-4; weak D call: TRBD1 (6 bases). Trimming removed 4 bases at V and 1 base at J, with 13 bases between. The length of the CDR3 is 15 residues. CDR3 region: CASSSEGGPNTEAFF. CDR3 sequence (DNA): TGTGCCAGCAGTTCCGAGGGGGGCCCGAACACTGAAGCTTTCTTT.

The rearrangement links TRBV11-3 to TRBJ1-4; D remains ambiguous. The CDR3 runs to 18 residues. Germline CDR1 SGHNT, CDR2 YENEEA. Between the trimmed V and J ends, which lost 0 bases and 0 bases, there was a span of 14 bases. CDR3 loop: CASSLEYGSTATNEKLFF. The CDR3 DNA sequence: TGTGCCAGCAGCTTAGAATATGGCTCCACAGCAACTAATGAAAAACTGTTTTTT. Full variable domain (remainder filled in from reference TRBV11-3 and TRBJ1-4): EAGVVQSPRYKIIEKKQPVAFWCNPISGHNTLYWYLQNLGQGPELLIRYENEEAVDDSQLPKDRFSAERLKGVDSTLKIQPAELGDSAVYLCASSLEYGSTATNEKLFFGSGTQLSVL.

This clonotype was seen more than once but under ten times. The chain employs TRBV7-2 and TRBJ1-2; D not resolved. Germline V gives CDR1 SGHTA, CDR2 FQGNSA. The CDR3 runs to 12 residues. The germline V and J ends were trimmed by 3 bases and 8 bases, with 10 bases remaining between them. CDR3 bases: TGTGCCAGCAGCTTTGGGCTTTCAGGCTACACCTTC. This sequence encodes CASSFGLSGYTF. Based on the CDR3 plus reference TRBV7-2 and TRBJ1-2, the full variable domain is GAGVSQSPSNKVTEKGKDVELRCDPISGHTALYWYRQSLGQGLEFLIYFQGNSAPDKSGLPSDRFSAERTGGSVSTLTIQRTQQEDSAVYLCASSFGLSGYTFGSGTRLTVV.

The chain has TRBV9 and TRBJ1-2; TRBD1 is a possible D gene (6 bases). Germline V gives CDR1 SGDLS, CDR2 YYNGEE. V was shortened by 4 bases and J by 8 bases, with 18 bases between the two germline ends. CDR3 length: 14 residues. CDR3 DNA sequence: TGTGCCAGCAGCTCCCAAGTACAGGGAAACGGCTACACCTTC. Protein: CASSSQVQGNGYTF.

This clonotype was observed at least ten times. The chain combines TRBV5-1 with TRBJ2-2; 7 bases fit TRBD1. CDR1 is SGHRS and CDR2 is YFSETQ in the germline V gene. Losses at the gene ends were 3 bases for V and 8 bases for J; bases not matched to a gene: 13. The CDR3 is made up of 16 amino acids. CDR3 sequence reads: CASSSGRGGPEGELFF. DNA of the CDR3: TGCGCCAGCAGCTCCGGCCGAGGGGGCCCTGAGGGGGAGCTGTTTTTT.

This chain links TRBV28 with TRBJ2-1; TRBD2 matches 11 bases. This CDR3 comprises 16 residues. With 7 bases clipped from V and 6 bases from J, the junction kept 11 bases outside the gene matches. Germline CDR1 is MDHEN and CDR2 is SYDVKM. CDR3 loop: CASNPLLAGGRNEQFF. CDR3 coding DNA: TGTGCCAGCAACCCCCTCCTAGCGGGGGGACGCAATGAGCAGTTCTTC.

A few counts support this clonotype. The gene calls are TRBV6-5 and TRBJ2-3, with 11 positions matching TRBD2. V trimming: 2 bases; J trimming: 1 base; junction bases outside the gene matches: 11. CDR3 size: 19 residues. Germline assignment: CDR1 MNHEY and CDR2 SVGAGI. Written as DNA, the CDR3 is TGTGCCAGCAGTTACGGGTCGGCTAGCGGGAGGAGGGGCACAGATACGCAGTATTTT. Translated, it gives CASSYGSASGRRGTDTQYF.

CDR3 coding DNA: TGTGCCAGCAGCAATTACGTCAACTCTGGAAACACCATATATTTT. Residues: CASSNYVNSGNTIYF. The gene calls are TRBV12-3 or TRBV12-4 and TRBJ1-3; D ambiguous. V lost 6 bases and J 0 bases, leaving 12 bases between the germline ends. The CDR3 is made up of 15 amino acids.

Ten or more counts support this clonotype. The chain is built from TRBV9 and TRBJ2-3; possibly TRBD2 for D (6 bases). V gave up 3 bases and J gave up 4 bases, with 12 bases separating them. This CDR3 comprises 14 residues. Germline loops: CDR1 SGDLS, CDR2 YYNGEE. CDR3 bases: TGTGCCAGCAGCGGGAGCGGGCGAGCAGATACGCAGTATTTT. Its translation: CASSGSGRADTQYF.

The chain uses TRBV4-3 and TRBJ2-1; 13 bases fit TRBD2. The CDR3 has 17 residues. Germline V gene data show CDR1 as LGHNA and CDR2 as YSLEER. V shed 4 bases and J 2 bases; nucleotides not matched to a gene: 5. The CDR3 protein is CASSPGLAGKPYNEQFF. CDR3 in DNA: TGCGCCAGCAGCCCGGGACTAGCGGGGAAGCCCTACAATGAGCAGTTCTTC.

The chain carries TRBV29-1 and TRBJ2-1, with 7 bases matching TRBD2. Germline trimming cut 6 bases from V and 9 bases from J; bases unmatched to any gene: 11. Looked up from germline, CDR1 is SQVTM and CDR2 is ANQGSEA. There are 13 residues in the CDR3. The CDR3 DNA follows: TGCAGCGTCGAGACTAGCAGAGTGACTGAGCAGTTCTTC. Translation gives CSVETSRVTEQFF.

This chain connects TRBV24-1 to TRBJ2-2, with D hard to call. Trimming left V 4 bases short and J 5 bases short, with 4 bases between. In germline, CDR1 is KGHDR, CDR2 SFDVKD. The CDR3 has 12 amino acids. The CDR3 here is CATSDHTGELFF. As DNA, the CDR3 is TGTGCCACCAGTGACCATACCGGGGAGCTGTTTTTT.

In this sample, this clonotype turned up a few times. The gene calls are TRBV7-8 and TRBJ2-3; D tentatively fits TRBD1 or TRBD2 (5 bases each). V was pared by 1 base and J by 5 bases, with 16 bases between. The germline CDR1 and CDR2 sequences are SGHVS and FQNEAQ. The CDR3 contains 16 residues. Here the CDR3 DNA reads TGTGCCAGCAGCTTAGGTTTGGGGGTCTTCGGAGATACGCAGTATTTT. Translation gives CASSLGLGVFGDTQYF.

This clonotype was found a few times. CDR3 region: CASSHAGSGETQYF. CDR3 nucleotides: TGTGCCAGCAGCCACGCGGGGTCCGGAGAGACCCAGTACTTC. The chain joins TRBV11-2 to TRBJ2-5; tentatively, D is TRBD2 (6 bases). CDR3 length: 14 amino acids. Trimming shortened V by 5 bases and J by 4 bases, and 14 bases separated the two germline ends. In germline, CDR1 is SGHAT, CDR2 FQNNGV.

The chain couples TRBV12-3 or TRBV12-4 to TRBJ2-1; D unresolved. Trimming removed 6 bases from V and 5 bases from J, with 11 bases in between. This CDR3 region has 13 residues. For the CDR3, the DNA is TGTGCCAGCAGCTTTAACATAAACAATGAGCAGTTCTTC. Translation gives CASSFNINNEQFF.

This chain joins TRBV15 and TRBJ1-1; D call uncertain. V gave up 2 bases and J gave up 3 bases, with 4 bases separating them. The germline CDR1 and CDR2 sequences are LNHNV and YYDKDF (reference sequence). The CDR3 runs to 12 residues. CDR3 in amino acids: CATSRLDTEAFF. DNA for the CDR3: TGTGCCACCAGCAGACTCGACACTGAAGCTTTCTTT.